This passage covers 24 T cell receptor beta chains from one sample sequenced in a study of T-cell reconstitution after alpha-beta-depleted transplantation in children (dated by TCRdb to about 2016). The label giving this sample's treatment or condition can be read as: allogeneic hematopoietic cell transplantation with graft depleted of TCRalphabeta T cells and CD19 B cells. Receptor amplification or capture employed PCR. The instrument given in TCRdb is Illumina HiSeq 2500. TCR libraries were prepared with molecular barcoding, using unique molecular identifiers to normalize TCRbeta repertoire quantification. The public reads were reprocessed in TCRdb via fastp at Q25 and MiXCR, keeping in-frame beta chains. Each CDR3 protein appears once, grouped with its most common genes and DNA. The sample table lists 700,000 to 950,000 distinct CDR3 sequences, roughly 15% of them with a count of one. The ten largest clones take up roughly 5% of the sample.

The sample was PBMCs, mostly from graft donor cells, taken 360 days after TCRalphabeta/CD19-depleted stem cell transplant. The receptors were sampled from a male patient younger than 18 who had a stem cell transplant for acute lymphoblastic leukemia, so the T cells may come from the graft donor.

This clonotype appeared a few times. V is TRBV12-3 or TRBV12-4 and J is TRBJ2-3, with 11 nucleotides matching TRBD2. Trimming at V came to 5 bases and at J to 2 bases, leaving 12 bases not matched to a gene. This CDR3 is 18 amino acids long. CDR3 bases: TGTGCCAGCAGTCCAGTTTTTGGGACTAGCGGATCCACAGATACGCAGTATTTT. It codes for CASSPVFGTSGSTDTQYF.

This clonotype occurred a few times. This chain uses TRBV2 with TRBJ1-3; D not resolved. The CDR3 length is 15 residues. V was cut by 6 bases and J by 0 bases, with 12 bases left in between. CDR1 is SNHLY and CDR2 is FYNNEI in the germline V gene. DNA of the CDR3: TGTGCCAGCAGGGGAGGACGGTACTCTGGAAACACCATATATTTT. It yields the protein CASRGGRYSGNTIYF.

The chain couples TRBV7-9 to TRBJ2-2, with a possible D match to TRBD2 (6 bases). The germline V gene has CDR1 SEHNR and CDR2 FQNEAQ (reference sequence). The ends were cut back, 4 bases at V and 1 base at J, with 10 bases in the middle. The CDR3 sequence is 15 residues long. The CDR3 loop is CASSSKGLNTGELFF. In nucleotides, the CDR3 is TGTGCCAGCAGCTCAAAGGGACTGAACACCGGGGAGCTGTTTTTT. The complete variable domain, with remaining parts taken from reference TRBV7-9 and TRBJ2-2, reads DTGVSQNPRHKITKRGQNVTFRCDPISEHNRLYWYRQTLGQGPEFLTYFQNEAQLEKSRLLSDRFSAERPKGSFSTLEIQRTEQGDSAMYLCASSSKGLNTGELFFGEGSRLTVL.

The genes are TRBV27 and TRBJ1-5, with D hard to call. Germline values: CDR1 MNHEY, CDR2 SMNVEV (reference sequence). This CDR3 has 15 amino acids. Trimming removed 3 bases at V and 7 bases at J, with 16 bases between. DNA of the CDR3: TGTGCCAGCAGTTTCGGGTTCGGAGCCCAGCAGCCCCAGCATTTT. It translates to CASSFGFGAQQPQHF.

V usage is TRBV27 and J usage is TRBJ1-1; unclear D gene. The germline gives CDR1 MNHEY, CDR2 SMNVEV (reference sequence). This CDR3 has 15 residues. The germline V and J ends were trimmed by 5 bases and 0 bases, with 13 bases remaining between them. CDR3 in amino acids: CASSPREGMNTEAFF. The CDR3 DNA is TGTGCCAGCAGTCCCCGGGAAGGCATGAACACTGAAGCTTTCTTT.

This chain uses TRBV11-1 with TRBJ2-1, with 7 nucleotides matching TRBD1. CDR1 is SGHAT and CDR2 is FQDESV in the germline V gene (reference sequence). After removal of 2 bases from V and 3 bases from J, the junction contained 10 bases not matched to a gene. The CDR3 runs to 17 residues. The CDR3 nucleotides are TGTGCCAGCAGCTTACGCCTGCAGGGGGTGGTCTACAATGAGCAGTTCTTC. This encodes CASSLRLQGVVYNEQFF.

This clonotype was counted a few times. The chain combines TRBV6-1 with TRBJ2-1, with D possibly TRBD2 on 5 matching bases. Trimming cost V 7 bases and J 10 bases, with 17 bases left between them. This CDR3 spans 13 amino acids. CDR1 and CDR2 (germline): MNHNS, SASEGT. DNA of the CDR3: TGTGCCAGCATAAACGACTATCTATACGAGCAGTTCTTC. This codes for CASINDYLYEQFF.

CDR3 sequence: CASSVRPIGEQFF. CDR3 coding DNA: TGCGCCAGCAGTGTTCGGCCGATTGGCGAGCAGTTCTTC. The chain has TRBV10-1 and TRBJ2-1; D uncertain. V was cut by 4 bases and J by 10 bases, with 14 bases left in between. Germline V gene lookup returns CDR1 WNHNN and CDR2 SYGVQD (reference sequence). The CDR3 is 13 amino acids.

The chain joins TRBV29-1 to TRBJ1-2; unclear D gene. Germline V gene lookup returns CDR1 SQVTM and CDR2 ANQGSEA. Trimming left V 6 bases short and J 3 bases short, with 17 bases between. The CDR3 is 14 amino acids. The CDR3 sequence is CSVVKGQADYGYTF. DNA of the CDR3: TGCAGCGTCGTGAAAGGCCAGGCCGACTATGGCTACACCTTC.

CDR3 DNA: TGTGCCAGCAGCCTACTAGCTTTAACAGACAATGAGCAGTTCTTC. It translates to CASSLLALTDNEQFF. This chain uses TRBV11-2 with TRBJ2-1; possibly TRBD2 for D (6 bases). The CDR3 sequence is 15 residues long. The germline V gene has CDR1 SGHAT and CDR2 FQNNGV. Trimming shortened V by 5 bases and J by 5 bases, and 16 bases separated the two germline ends.

J is TRBJ1-6 and V is TRBV5-4; D remains ambiguous. The length of the CDR3 is 13 residues. V dropped 5 bases and J dropped 5 bases, with 8 bases sitting between them. The V gene's germline CDR1 is SGHNT and CDR2 YYREEE (reference sequence). The CDR3 bases are TGTGCCAGCAGTCGGTGGAATAATTCACCCCTCCACTTT. Translating gives CASSRWNNSPLHF.

V and J are TRBV5-8 and TRBJ2-7; TRBD1 matches 11 bases. Germline trimming cut 10 bases from V and 2 bases from J; bases unmatched to any gene: 17. The CDR3 length is 17 residues. CDR1 is SGHTS, CDR2 YDEGEE, per germline. This CDR3 reads CAPHGQGAVSPPYEQYF. CDR3 DNA sequence: TGTGCCCCACATGGACAGGGGGCTGTCTCCCCTCCCTACGAGCAGTACTTC. Combining the CDR3 with reference TRBV5-8 and TRBJ2-7 gives the whole variable domain EAGVTQSPTHLIKTRGQQATLRCSPISGHTSVYWYQQALGLGLQFLLWYDEGEERNRGNFPPRFSGRQFPNYSSELNVNALELEDSALYLCAPHGQGAVSPPYEQYFGPGTRLTVT.

This chain connects TRBV6-2 or TRBV6-3 to TRBJ2-5; D not resolved. The germline CDR1 and CDR2 sequences are MNHEY and SVGEGT. The ends were cut back, 3 bases at V and 5 bases at J, with 4 bases in the middle. The CDR3 covers 11 residues. CDR3 sequence: CASSYIETQYF. CDR3 nucleotides: TGTGCCAGCAGTTATATTGAGACCCAGTACTTC.

J is TRBJ2-7 and V is TRBV5-1; D uncertain. The germline V and J ends were trimmed by 3 bases and 3 bases, with 10 bases remaining between them. CDR1 SGHRS and CDR2 YFSETQ come from the germline V gene. This CDR3 spans 13 amino acids. The CDR3: CASSSLTHYEQYF. CDR3 in DNA: TGCGCCAGCAGCTCCTTGACCCACTACGAGCAGTACTTC.

V and J are TRBV4-1 and TRBJ2-5; no clear D. CDR1 is MGHRA, CDR2 YSYEKL, per germline. The CDR3 covers 15 residues. Trimming removed 0 bases at V and 5 bases at J, with 13 bases between. The CDR3 sequence: CASSQDPRSWETQYF. In DNA form, the CDR3 reads TGCGCCAGCAGCCAAGATCCGAGGAGTTGGGAGACCCAGTACTTC.

This sequence joins TRBV11-1 and TRBJ2-3; 9 positions agree with TRBD2. The CDR3 covers 18 residues. The junction had 16 bases not matched to a gene; V was cut back by 5 bases and J by 4 bases. Germline loops: CDR1 SGHAT, CDR2 FQDESV (reference sequence). The CDR3 loop is CASSPWVAGVSSADTQYF. CDR3 nucleotide sequence: TGTGCCAGCAGCCCCTGGGTAGCGGGAGTTAGTAGCGCAGATACGCAGTATTTT.

The chain employs TRBV3-1 and TRBJ2-7; TRBD2 matches at 7 bases. This CDR3 contains 17 residues. The J segment lost 2 bases and the V segment lost 3 bases, leaving 13 bases of the junction unmatched. Germline CDR1 LGHDT, CDR2 YNNKEL (reference sequence). The CDR3 region is CASSHSSGKVGTYEQYF. The CDR3, as DNA: TGTGCCAGCAGCCATTCGAGCGGGAAGGTCGGTACCTACGAGCAGTACTTC.

This clonotype has just one count. This chain joins TRBV19 and TRBJ2-5; 8 bases map to TRBD2. The germline gives CDR1 LNHDA, CDR2 SQIVND (reference sequence). The CDR3 length is 15 residues. J lost 3 bases, V lost 6 bases, and 9 bases had no gene match. CDR3: CASRPGGGPEETQYF. CDR3 coding DNA: TGTGCCAGTAGACCCGGGGGGGGACCTGAAGAGACCCAGTACTTC.

The chain joins TRBV18 to TRBJ1-3; D uncertain. The CDR3 has 14 residues. Germline CDR1 reads KGHSH; CDR2 reads LQKENI. V was cut by 5 bases and J by 0 bases, with 8 bases left in between. The CDR3 sequence: CASSMGISGNTIYF. CDR3 sequence (DNA): TGTGCCAGCTCAATGGGGATCTCTGGAAACACCATATATTTT. Together with reference TRBV18 and TRBJ1-3, the CDR3 gives the full variable domain: NAGVMQNPRHLVRRRGQEARLRCSPMKGHSHVYWYRQLPEEGLKFMVYLQKENIIDESGMPKERFSAEFPKEGPSILRIQQVVRGDSAAYFCASSMGISGNTIYFGEGSWLTVV.

This clonotype showed up just a few times. The V and J genes are TRBV24-1 and TRBJ2-3, with 7 positions matching TRBD2. This CDR3 has 16 amino acids. The V segment lost 0 bases and the J segment 5 bases; nucleotides outside the gene matches: 7. The germline V gene encodes CDR1 KGHDR and CDR2 SFDVKD. Written as DNA, the CDR3 is TGTGCCACCAGTGATTTGGTTGCGGCTAGCGGAGATACGCAGTATTTT. Translation: CATSDLVAASGDTQYF.

In nucleotides, the CDR3 is TGTGCCAGCTTTTCCCCTATATGGGACGAAAAGGGGGACACCGGGGAGCTGTTTTTT. Translation: CASFSPIWDEKGDTGELFF. This rearrangement joins TRBV4-2 to TRBJ2-2; weak D call: TRBD1 (6 bases). Germline V gene lookup returns CDR1 LGHNA and CDR2 YNFKEQ. This CDR3 contains 19 residues. V dropped 8 bases and J dropped 3 bases, with 28 bases sitting between them.

This clonotype was observed at least ten times. This chain links TRBV5-1 with TRBJ1-1; D gene uncertain. CDR3 length equals 17 residues. CDR1 is SGHRS, CDR2 YFSETQ, per germline. V lost 1 base to trimming and J lost 0 bases, with 16 bases between them. The CDR3 nucleotides read TGCGCCAGCAGCTTGCGCGGGCAGGTTTTAATGAACACTGAAGCTTTCTTT. Protein product: CASSLRGQVLMNTEAFF.

This clonotype appeared a few times. V gene TRBV7-9 combines with J gene TRBJ2-2; 7 bases map to TRBD2. There are 16 residues in the CDR3. V lost 3 bases, J lost 0 bases, and 4 bases stayed unmatched. The germline V gene has CDR1 SEHNR and CDR2 FQNEAQ (reference sequence). In nucleotides, the CDR3 is TGTGCCAGCAGCTTTGCCGGGACTACGAACACCGGGGAGCTGTTTTTT. Its protein is CASSFAGTTNTGELFF.

The rearrangement uses TRBV20-1 and TRBJ2-2; D gene uncertain. Germline values: CDR1 DFQATT, CDR2 SNEGSKA (reference sequence). The CDR3 runs 16 residues. V lost 0 bases and J lost 3, with 14 bases in between. CDR3 protein: CSARDTGRVDTGELFF. The CDR3, as DNA: TGCAGTGCTAGAGATACGGGTAGGGTGGACACCGGGGAGCTGTTTTTT.